A single sample is the source of the 5 T cell receptor beta chains below, sequenced in a study of T-cell memory formation after mild COVID-19. In TCRdb, the 5' RACE reads were re-called with MiXCR into one record per CDR3 protein. Altogether 100,000 to 150,000 distinct CDR3 sequences are present, approximately 15% being singletons, with the ten largest covering about 15%. The sample was PBMCs or a T cell subset sorted from them (not recorded which). The receptor source for this set is an adult woman who had mild COVID-19 (a few samples of this study predate the infection). Cell type and time point are not known.

At least ten counts were recorded for this clonotype. V is TRBV24-1 and J is TRBJ1-1; D gene uncertain. Germline V gene data show CDR1 as KGHDR and CDR2 as SFDVKD. Trimming shortened V by 1 base and J by 5 bases, and 7 bases separated the two germline ends. This CDR3 contains 13 residues. CDR3 in DNA: TGTGCCACCAGTGATTTTGGGTTGACTGAAGCTTTCTTT. This sequence encodes CATSDFGLTEAFF.

The chain couples TRBV7-6 to TRBJ1-4, with a tentative D call TRBD1 (5 bases). V was clipped by 4 bases and J by 3 bases, with 15 bases between them. The germline gives CDR1 SGHVS, CDR2 FNYEAQ. There are 16 residues in the CDR3. The CDR3 reads CASSYGGEDSNEKLFF. CDR3 nucleotide sequence: TGTGCCAGCAGCTATGGAGGGGAAGACTCTAATGAAAAACTGTTTTTT. Full variable domain (rest looked up from reference TRBV7-6 and TRBJ1-4): GAGVSQSPRYKVTKRGQDVALRCDPISGHVSLYWYRQALGQGPEFLTYFNYEAQQDKSGLPNDRFSAERPEGSISTLTIQRTEQRDSAMYRCASSYGGEDSNEKLFFGSGTQLSVL.

This clonotype has a single count. An end of the junction does not agree with germline; a read error may underlie this. The chain carries TRBV5-1 and TRBJ1-2; 8 bases are a match to TRBD1. Germline V CDR1 and CDR2: SGHRS, YFSETQ. There are 13 residues in the CDR3. The CDR3 sequence: CASSTTSRDRHNF. The CDR3 DNA reads TGCGCCAGCAGCACCACATCGCGGGACAGGCACAACTTC.

V and J are TRBV12-3 or TRBV12-4 and TRBJ1-2; D remains unclear. The length of the CDR3 is 13 residues. Trimming removed 4 bases at V and 4 bases at J, with 10 bases between. CDR3 in amino acids: CASSSRETYGYTF. The CDR3 coding sequence is TGTGCCAGCAGTTCCCGGGAGACCTATGGCTACACCTTC.

This clonotype was picked up a small number of times. The rearrangement uses TRBV12-3 or TRBV12-4 and TRBJ2-7, with 12 bases matching TRBD2. The V segment lost 2 bases and the J segment 5 bases; nucleotides outside the gene matches: 10. The CDR3 totals 17 residues. The CDR3 DNA sequence: TGTGCCAGCAGTTTAAGCTCCCTAGCGGGGGGGCCACACGAGCAGTACTTC. Its protein is CASSLSSLAGGPHEQYF.